These 5 T cell receptor beta chains share one sample of origin, sequenced in a study of STAT3 mutations in large granular lymphocyte leukemia. These receptors lack a known antigen. Produced via immunoSEQ multiplex PCR; TCRdb's table is partial and in-frame only. The sample lists approximately 4,500 clones; around 83% were seen once. Study conclusions and caveats: Every T-cell large granular lymphocyte leukemia patient had at least one immunodominant TCR beta clonotype.

Sequenced: peripheral blood mononuclear cells. All receptors come from a man between 40 and 49 years old with T-cell large granular lymphocyte leukemia. Some clones in this sample may be carry-over from other donors' samples.

The rearrangement links TRBV28 to TRBJ1-2, with D possibly matching TRBD1 (5 bases). CDR1 is MDHEN, CDR2 SYDVKM, per germline. This CDR3 region has 13 residues. Trimming removed 10 bases from V and 0 bases from J, with 12 bases in between. CDR3 in amino acids: CAIQGSPNYGYTF. DNA of the CDR3: TGTGCCATCCAGGGCAGTCCTAACTATGGCTACACCTTC.

This clone is medium-sized within its sample. The chain is built from TRBV15 and TRBJ1-5; 10 bases map to TRBD1. Per germline, CDR1 LNHNV and CDR2 YYDKDF (reference sequence). This CDR3 is built from 16 residues. With 4 bases clipped from V and 6 bases from J, the junction kept 9 bases outside the gene matches. The CDR3 spells CATSTSRQGAIQPQHF. The CDR3 bases are TGTGCCACCAGCACTAGCCGACAGGGGGCTATTCAGCCCCAGCATTTT.

This clone was seen only once. The genes are TRBV6-5 and TRBJ1-1; D remains ambiguous. V lost 5 bases, J lost 1 base, and 11 bases lay in between. From germline, CDR1 is MNHEY and CDR2 SVGAGI. The CDR3 has 14 amino acids. The CDR3 sequence: CASSRGRTNTEAFF. The CDR3 bases are TGTGCCAGCAGTCGAGGACGGACGAACACTGAAGCTTTCTTT.

The count of this clone is one. The chain is built from TRBV10-3 and TRBJ1-2, with a possible D match to TRBD1 (5 bases). This CDR3 is built from 13 residues. Germline V gene sequence: CDR1 ENHRY, CDR2 SYGVKD. V shed 2 bases and J shed 4 bases, with 8 bases lying between them. CDR3 nucleotides: TGTGCCATCAGTGAGGGGGCCGGCTATGGCTACACCTTC. Translation: CAISEGAGYGYTF.

V and J are TRBV5-4 and TRBJ2-6; no definite D call. There are 14 residues in the CDR3. Germline V gives CDR1 SGHNT, CDR2 YYREEE (reference sequence). Trimming shortened V by 4 bases and J by 1 base, and 6 bases separated the two germline ends. The chain's CDR3 is CASSLRSGANVLTF. In DNA form, the CDR3 reads TGTGCCAGCAGCCTAAGATCTGGGGCCAACGTCCTGACTTTC.